This T cell receptor beta chain derives from a study of blood T cells in healthy people across ages. Isolated per sample were at least 7 million PBMCs. This clonotype has more than one count but fewer than ten. A J-beta primer mix and a sample-barcoded 5' primer were used in a second PCR of roughly 7 to 12 cycles. With 12 random nucleotides, a template-switch adaptor tagged each individual cDNA molecule. TCRdb processed the 5' RACE reads anew with MiXCR; each CDR3 protein has one entry. The repertoire includes over 450,000 distinct CDR3 sequences, about 24% of them detected once, and 8.5% to 9.5% sits in the top ten. This same sample was also part of a study on T cells of mothers and their children.

Sample: blood. This TCR came from a boy aged 5 to 17 in good health.

The CDR3 loop is CASSQETGHNEQFF. The DNA of the CDR3 is TGCGCCAGCAGCCAAGAAACGGGGCACAATGAGCAGTTCTTC. V is TRBV4-3 and J is TRBJ2-1; either TRBD1 or TRBD2 may supply D (5 bases each). The CDR3 is 14 amino acids. V shed 0 bases and J shed 5 bases, with 8 bases lying between them. In germline, CDR1 is LGHNA, CDR2 YSLEER.